One and the same sample provided the 9 T cell receptor beta chains below, sequenced in a study of cytomegalovirus exposure and HLA in healthy donors. In the PCR, 60 Vbeta and 13 Jbeta primers were used. TCRdb's copy holds only in-frame clones and misses some; the assay was immunoSEQ multiplex PCR. This sample has 120,000 to 150,000 clones, with roughly four fifths found just once. Material for sequencing was PBMCs. The receptors were sampled from a woman aged 45-65 years in good health and CMV-seronegative.

The gene calls are TRBV7-9 and TRBJ1-5; 7 positions match TRBD1. This CDR3 has 14 residues. CDR1 is SEHNR, CDR2 FQNEAQ, per germline (reference sequence). Losses at the gene ends were 8 bases for V and 3 bases for J; bases not matched to a gene: 7. The CDR3 sequence: CASGMGQTNQPQHF. CDR3 in DNA: TGTGCCAGCGGAATGGGACAGACCAATCAGCCCCAGCATTTT.

This clone was counted only a few times. V gene TRBV7-9 combines with J gene TRBJ1-4; tentative D call: TRBD1 (5 bases). The length of the CDR3 is 14 residues. Germline V gene sequence: CDR1 SEHNR, CDR2 FQNEAQ (reference sequence). Trimming pared 1 base from V and 4 bases from J, leaving 7 bases between. The CDR3 protein is CASSLGQNNEKLFF. As DNA, the CDR3 is TGTGCCAGCAGCTTAGGACAGAATAATGAAAAACTGTTTTTT.

This clone was seen more than once but under ten times. CDR3 in amino acids: CASSESETGLSPLHF. The CDR3 bases are TGTGCCAGCAGTGAATCCGAGACAGGGTTATCACCCCTCCACTTT. This chain uses TRBV6-1 with TRBJ1-6, with 7 bases identical to TRBD1. The V gene's germline CDR1 is MNHNS and CDR2 SASEGT. The length of the CDR3 is 15 residues. After removal of 2 bases from V and 10 bases from J, the junction contained 8 bases not matched to a gene.

This chain links TRBV27 with TRBJ1-2, with 10 bases aligning to TRBD1. The CDR3 has 16 residues. V dropped 3 bases and J dropped 8; count of bases not matched to a gene: 12. Germline CDR1 reads MNHEY; CDR2 reads SMNVEV (reference sequence). DNA of the CDR3: TGTGCCAGCAGTTTCACGCCGGGACAGGGGACGAACGGCTACACCTTC. Its translation: CASSFTPGQGTNGYTF.

V is TRBV5-1 and J is TRBJ2-2; D call uncertain. The V gene's germline CDR1 is SGHRS and CDR2 YFSETQ. V lost 0 bases and J lost 5, with 11 bases in between. The CDR3 extends over 15 amino acids. The CDR3 nucleotides are TGCGCCAGCAGCTTGGCCGCAGGTACAACCGGGGAGCTGTTTTTT. Translation gives CASSLAAGTTGELFF. The entire variable domain, with the rest obtained from reference TRBV5-1 and TRBJ2-2, is as follows: KAGVTQTPRYLIKTRGQQVTLSCSPISGHRSVSWYQQTPGQGLQFLFEYFSETQRNKGNFPGRFSGRQFSNSRSEMNVSTLELGDSALYLCASSLAAGTTGELFFGEGSRLTVL.

The CDR3 bases are TGCGCCAGCAGGGAAACGGGGTTCAGCCAAGAGACCCAGTACTTC. Protein sequence: CASRETGFSQETQYF. This rearrangement joins TRBV10-1 to TRBJ2-5, with D perhaps matching TRBD2 (5 bases). The CDR3 has 15 amino acids. Trimming shortened V by 6 bases and J by 1 base, and 15 bases separated the two germline ends. In germline, CDR1 is WNHNN, CDR2 SYGVQD (reference sequence).

The gene calls are TRBV30 and TRBJ2-5, with D unresolved. The CDR3 runs 11 residues. Trimming cost V 4 bases and J 5 bases, with 8 bases left between them. Germline V CDR1 and CDR2: GTSNPN, SVGIG (reference sequence). The CDR3 is CAWMRAETQYF. DNA of the CDR3: TGTGCCTGGATGCGAGCGGAGACCCAGTACTTC.

This chain joins TRBV7-2 and TRBJ2-1; TRBD2 agrees at 8 bases. With V trimmed by 1 base and J by 9 bases, 11 bases remained unmatched. The CDR3 is 16 amino acids. Germline CDR1 SGHTA, CDR2 FQGNSA. As DNA, the CDR3 is TGTGCCAGCAGCTTAGATCACCCGAAGCGGGGGTTTGAGCAGTTCTTC. Its protein is CASSLDHPKRGFEQFF.

The chain uses TRBV7-2 and TRBJ2-7; 8 bases map to TRBD1. Per germline, CDR1 SGHTA and CDR2 FQGNSA. After removal of 1 base from V and 4 bases from J, the junction contained 6 bases not matched to a gene. The CDR3 runs to 15 residues. CDR3 in amino acids: CASSLGGQGIYEQYF. The CDR3 DNA is TGTGCCAGCAGCTTAGGAGGACAGGGTATTTACGAGCAGTACTTC.